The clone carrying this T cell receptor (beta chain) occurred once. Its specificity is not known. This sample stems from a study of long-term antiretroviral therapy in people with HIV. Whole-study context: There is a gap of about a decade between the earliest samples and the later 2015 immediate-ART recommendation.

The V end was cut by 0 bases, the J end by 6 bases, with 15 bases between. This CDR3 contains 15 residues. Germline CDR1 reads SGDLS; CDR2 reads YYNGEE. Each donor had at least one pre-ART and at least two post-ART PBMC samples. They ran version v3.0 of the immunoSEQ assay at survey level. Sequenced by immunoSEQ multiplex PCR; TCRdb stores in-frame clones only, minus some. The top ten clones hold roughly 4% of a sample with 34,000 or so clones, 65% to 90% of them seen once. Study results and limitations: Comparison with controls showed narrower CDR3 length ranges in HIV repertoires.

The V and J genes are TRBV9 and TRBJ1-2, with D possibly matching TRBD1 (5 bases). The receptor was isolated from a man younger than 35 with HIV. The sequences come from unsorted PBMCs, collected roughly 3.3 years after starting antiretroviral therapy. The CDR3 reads CASSVAGLQVHGYTF. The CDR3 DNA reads TGTGCCAGCAGCGTAGCAGGGCTCCAAGTCCATGGCTACACCTTC.